The sequence of this TCR beta chain was determined in a study of T cells in Graves' hyperthyroidism and ophthalmopathy. Study results and limitations: Ophthalmopathy was distinguished from stable hyperthyroidism by 13 V-J signatures. Model-based prediction identified ophthalmopathy a median approximately 6.2 months prior to its onset.

These patients, aged 18 to 65, had recently diagnosed hyperthyroidism lasting under 2 months. The authors obtained PBMCs from 7.5 to 10 ml of fresh peripheral blood. The junction had 13 bases not matched to a gene; V was cut back by 4 bases and J by 1 base. CDR3 length: 18 residues. Germline loops: CDR1 MGHDK, CDR2 SYGVNS. The source material, RNA transcripts, was used to amplify TCR beta CDR3 regions. Using the HTBI primer set, a first-round RT-PCR was run on the TCR CDR3. From the multiplex PCR reads, TCRdb called clonotypes with MiXCR, one entry per CDR3 protein. The data contain about 270,000 distinct CDR3 sequences, around a quarter of them singletons. With respect to this clonotype: What it binds is unknown.

The chain joins TRBV25-1 to TRBJ1-1; TRBD1 matches at 9 bases. The sequenced sample consisted of blood. The TCR sequence derives from a man aged 40-49 years with Graves' hyperthyroidism that later progressed to Graves' ophthalmopathy. The CDR3 region is CASSANLHRGRKNTEAFF. As DNA, the CDR3 is TGTGCCAGCAGTGCAAATTTGCACAGGGGGCGCAAGAACACTGAAGCTTTCTTT. Full variable domain (missing parts from reference TRBV25-1 and TRBJ1-1): EADIYQTPRYLVIGTGKKITLECSQTMGHDKMYWYQQDPGMELHLIHYSYGVNSTEKGDLSSESTVSRIRTEHFPLTLESARPSHTSQYLCASSANLHRGRKNTEAFFGQGTRLTVV.